This record concerns one T cell receptor (beta chain) sequence. The target antigen is unknown. The repertoire was sequenced with immunoSEQ multiplex PCR; TCRdb's copy has only in-frame clones and lacks some. The sample shows about 150,000 clones, approximately 91% of them seen only once. The CDR3 loop spans 16 amino acids. Trimming took off 6 bases at V and 1 base at J, with 18 bases between the two ends. Germline loops: CDR1 SGHTA, CDR2 FQGNSA. Pooling was applied to second doses at about 4 or about 12 weeks. The data belong to a study of T cell responses to AZD1222 COVID-19 vaccine. Whole-study results and caveats: Vaccine-related CD4 TCRs covered spike, predominating at 160-218 and 743-854. Most donors were white British and more were female, and clonal diversity was possibly underestimated. Spike-specific TCR breadth rose after two AZD1222 doses, and depth rose as well.

Sample: peripheral blood, taken 28 days after the second AZD1222 dose. The chain recombines TRBV7-2 with TRBJ1-1, with D tentatively TRBD1 (5 bases). This sequence originates from an adult who received the AZD1222 COVID-19 vaccine. DNA for the CDR3: TGTGCCAGCAGTACGAGATCGCGGGGGACGAACACTGAAGCTTTCTTT. Translation gives CASSTRSRGTNTEAFF.